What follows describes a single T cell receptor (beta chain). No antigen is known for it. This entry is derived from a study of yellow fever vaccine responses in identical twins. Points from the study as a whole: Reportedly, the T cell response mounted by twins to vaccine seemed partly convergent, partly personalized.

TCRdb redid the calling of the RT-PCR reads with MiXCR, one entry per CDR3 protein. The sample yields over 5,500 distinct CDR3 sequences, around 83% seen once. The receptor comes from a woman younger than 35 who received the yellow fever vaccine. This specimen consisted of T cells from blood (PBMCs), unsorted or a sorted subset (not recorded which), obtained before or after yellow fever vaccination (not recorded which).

The CDR3 DNA follows: TGTGCCAGCAGTCAGGGTAGCTCCTACAATGAGCAGTTCTTC. Its translation is CASSQGSSYNEQFF. The chain links TRBV6-1 to TRBJ2-1; a weak D match, TRBD1 (5 bases). V dropped 5 bases and J dropped 0 bases, with 8 bases sitting between them. The CDR3 runs 14 residues. Germline V lookup: CDR1 MNHNS, CDR2 SASEGT.